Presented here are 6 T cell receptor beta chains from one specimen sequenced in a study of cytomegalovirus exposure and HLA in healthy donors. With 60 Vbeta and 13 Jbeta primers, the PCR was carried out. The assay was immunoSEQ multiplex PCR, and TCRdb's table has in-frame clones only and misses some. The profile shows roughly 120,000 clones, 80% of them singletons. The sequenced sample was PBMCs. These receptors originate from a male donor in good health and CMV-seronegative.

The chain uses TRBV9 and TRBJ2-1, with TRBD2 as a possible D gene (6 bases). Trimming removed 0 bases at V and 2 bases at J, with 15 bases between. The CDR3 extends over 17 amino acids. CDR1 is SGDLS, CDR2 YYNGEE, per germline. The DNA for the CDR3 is TGTGCCAGCAGCGTAGGAATTTCGCGGGGAACCTACAATGAGCAGTTCTTC. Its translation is CASSVGISRGTYNEQFF. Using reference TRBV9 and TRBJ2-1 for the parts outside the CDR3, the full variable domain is DSGVTQTPKHLITATGQRVTLRCSPRSGDLSVYWYQQSLDQGLQFLIQYYNGEERAKGNILERFSAQQFPDLHSELNLSSLELGDSALYFCASSVGISRGTYNEQFFGPGTRLTVL.

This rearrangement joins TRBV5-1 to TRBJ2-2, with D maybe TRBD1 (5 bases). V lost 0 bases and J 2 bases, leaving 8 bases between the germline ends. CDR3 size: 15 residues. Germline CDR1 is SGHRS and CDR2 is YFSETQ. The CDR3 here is CASSLERTNTGELFF. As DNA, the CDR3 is TGCGCCAGCAGCTTGGAGAGGACAAACACCGGGGAGCTGTTTTTT.

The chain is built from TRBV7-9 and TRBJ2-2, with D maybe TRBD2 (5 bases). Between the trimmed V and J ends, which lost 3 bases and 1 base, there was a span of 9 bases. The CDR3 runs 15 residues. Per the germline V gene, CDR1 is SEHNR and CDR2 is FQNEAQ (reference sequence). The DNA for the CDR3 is TGTGCCAGCAGCTTCGGGGTAGGGAACACCGGGGAGCTGTTTTTT. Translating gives CASSFGVGNTGELFF.

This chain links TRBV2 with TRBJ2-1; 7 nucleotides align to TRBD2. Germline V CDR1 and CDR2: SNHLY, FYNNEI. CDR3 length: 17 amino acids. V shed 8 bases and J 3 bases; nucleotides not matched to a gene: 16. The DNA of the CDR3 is TGTGCCAGCTCGGGAATGGGGGAGGGGCTTTACTACAATGAGCAGTTCTTC. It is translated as CASSGMGEGLYYNEQFF.

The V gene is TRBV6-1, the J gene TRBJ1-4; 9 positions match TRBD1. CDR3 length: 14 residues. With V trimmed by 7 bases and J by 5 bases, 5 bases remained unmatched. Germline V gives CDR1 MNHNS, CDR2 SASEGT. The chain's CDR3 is CASTAGTGNEKLFF. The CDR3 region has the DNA TGTGCCAGCACTGCCGGGACAGGGAATGAAAAACTGTTTTTT.

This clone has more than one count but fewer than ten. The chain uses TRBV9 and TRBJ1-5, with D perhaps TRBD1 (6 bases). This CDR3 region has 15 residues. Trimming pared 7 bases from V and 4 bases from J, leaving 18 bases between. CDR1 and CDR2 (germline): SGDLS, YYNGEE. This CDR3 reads CASARGGGGNQPQHF. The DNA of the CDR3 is TGTGCCAGCGCCAGAGGGGGGGGCGGTAATCAGCCCCAGCATTTT.